Listed below are T cell receptor beta chains from one sample, sequenced in a study of OX40 agonist ivuxolimab in advanced cancers. Using immunoSEQ multiplex PCR, the repertoire was profiled, and TCRdb retains in-frame clones only, with some absent. Of around 31,000 clones listed, more than 75% are singletons. The source material was CD4+ or CD8+ T cells sorted from blood, sampled in a trial of the OX40 agonist ivuxolimab. These receptors all stem from an adult with an advanced solid tumor such as melanoma, head and neck, liver or kidney cancer. Each CDR3 is given with its conserved first and last residue. Each record gives: D gene, V gene, clone size, CDR3 length, J gene, CDR3 DNA, CDR3 protein. A D gene is named only where the DNA matches it firmly. The size field is filled for only some rows; it gives once, few, many or a size class.

TRBD2	TRBV2	-	18	TRBJ2-3	TGTGCCAGCAGTGTAGGACTAGCGGGAGGAGGTGGCACAGATACGCAGTATTTT	CASSVGLAGGGGTDTQYF
TRBD1	TRBV28	-	17	TRBJ1-6	TGTGCCAGCAGTTTATCCGCGGGACAGGGGGTGCGGTCACCCCTCCACTTT	CASSLSAGQGVRSPLHF
-	TRBV7-9	-	15	TRBJ1-1	TGTGCCAGCAGCTTATCGTTGGACATGAACACTGAAGCTTTCTTT	CASSLSLDMNTEAFF
TRBD1	TRBV6-6	-	12	TRBJ2-1	TGTGCCATATTAGGGGGCGACAATGAGCAGTTCTTC	CAILGGDNEQFF
TRBD2	TRBV19	-	19	TRBJ2-1	TGTGCCAGTAGTCCCCTGACTAGCGGGGGGGCCGGTGGATACAATGAGCAGTTCTTC	CASSPLTSGGAGGYNEQFF
-	TRBV4-1	-	15	TRBJ1-1	TGCGCCAGCAGCCAAGACGACAGGAAGGTCACTGAAGCTTTCTTT	CASSQDDRKVTEAFF
TRBD2	TRBV27	-	15	TRBJ2-3	TGTGCCAGCCTTGATCGAGGACTAGCCACAGATACGCAGTATTTT	CASLDRGLATDTQYF
-	TRBV9	-	17	TRBJ1-2	TGTGCCAGCAGCGTCAATAGGCGAGGAGAAGGAGACTATGGCTACACCTTC	CASSVNRRGEGDYGYTF
-	TRBV6-1	-	11	TRBJ1-2	TGTGCCAGCAGCACACTGGGTCGCTACACCTTC	CASSTLGRYTF
-	TRBV27	-	13	TRBJ2-2	TGTGCCAGCAGTTTATATGGAACCGGGGAGCTGTTTTTT	CASSLYGTGELFF
TRBD1	TRBV5-1	-	16	TRBJ1-1	TGCGCCAGCAGCTTGGCTGGGGCAGGGGGGAGAACTGAAGCTTTCTTT	CASSLAGAGGRTEAFF
-	TRBV2	-	15	TRBJ2-3	TGTGCCAGCAGTCTTCCGACTGATTTAGGAGATACGCAGTATTTT	CASSLPTDLGDTQYF
-	TRBV13	-	14	TRBJ1-2	TGTGCCAGCAGCTCCCCCGGGACGTATTATGGCTACACCTTC	CASSSPGTYYGYTF
TRBD1	TRBV14	-	16	TRBJ1-5	TGTGCCAGCAGTCCGGACAGGGGGTTATTCGATCAGCCCCAGCATTTT	CASSPDRGLFDQPQHF
-	TRBV7-2	-	16	TRBJ1-4	TGTGCCAGCAGCTTTAACCGCTTTTTAGAAAATGAAAAACTGTTTTTT	CASSFNRFLENEKLFF
-	TRBV11-2	-	13	TRBJ1-4	TGTGCCAGCAGCTTAGACGTCTATGAAAAACTGTTTTTT	CASSLDVYEKLFF
-	TRBV28	-	11	TRBJ2-1	TGTGCCAGCAGTTTTTCAGTTCAGCAGTTCTTC	CASSFSVQQFF
-	TRBV7-9	-	15	TRBJ2-4	TGTGCCAGCGGCCAAGGGACTCTAGCCAAAAACATTCAGTACTTC	CASGQGTLAKNIQYF
-	TRBV28	-	16	TRBJ1-1	TGTGCCAGCAGTGCCCCCCCGACAGTTATGAACACTGAAGCTTTCTTT	CASSAPPTVMNTEAFF
-	TRBV4-1	-	16	TRBJ2-2	TGCGCCAGCAGACAAGGACAGTTTGCGAACACCGGGGAGCTGTTTTTT	CASRQGQFANTGELFF
-	TRBV7-6	-	15	TRBJ1-5	TGTGCCAGCAGCTTAGGGTATGGGTCGGGTCAGCCCCAGCATTTT	CASSLGYGSGQPQHF
-	TRBV6-4	once	17	TRBJ2-1	TGTGCCAGCAGTGACTCGGGGGAAGGTGCCAACTACAATGAGCAGTTCTTC	CASSDSGEGANYNEQFF
-	TRBV5-5	-	17	TRBJ2-3	TGTGCCAGCAGCCTCTCCTTCAGGGGGGCGGGGACAGATACGCAGTATTTT	CASSLSFRGAGTDTQYF
TRBD1	TRBV27	-	16	TRBJ2-1	TGTGCCAGCAGTTTATCTGGGGGACAGGGGTTCAGGGAGGAGTTCTTC	CASSLSGGQGFREEFF
-	TRBV19	-	15	TRBJ1-5	TGTGCCAGTAGTATGGGGGCGGGGAGCAATCAGCCCCAGCATTTT	CASSMGAGSNQPQHF
-	TRBV6-1	-	14	TRBJ1-4	TGTGCCAGCAGTGGAACAGGGTATGGCGAAAAACTGTTTTTT	CASSGTGYGEKLFF
TRBD2	TRBV6-1	many	15	TRBJ2-7	TGTGCCAGCACCACTGAGGGGGGGACTAGCGACGAGCAGTACTTC	CASTTEGGTSDEQYF
-	TRBV28	-	14	TRBJ2-7	TGTGCCAGCAGCCAACAGAGACACCCTTACGAGCAGTACTTC	CASSQQRHPYEQYF
-	TRBV11-2	-	15	TRBJ2-2	TGTGCCAGCAGCTTATGGTACGGAAGTACCGGGGAGCTGTTTTTT	CASSLWYGSTGELFF